The next 27 T cell receptor beta chains were all read from a single sample in a study of beta chain features in type 1 diabetes. The entirety of the isolated RNA underwent reverse transcription, so expressed TCRB transcripts were sequenced. Sequenced by immunoSEQ multiplex PCR; TCRdb stores in-frame clones only, minus some. The profile shows about 140,000 clones, over 8% of them singletons. The specimen was central memory CD4+ T cells from blood. Receptors were obtained from a woman in her forties in good health.

The CDR3 loop is CASSIVGQGNTEAFF. CDR3 DNA: TGTGCCAGTAGTATAGTGGGACAGGGGAACACTGAAGCTTTCTTT. The V gene is TRBV19, the J gene TRBJ1-1; 9 positions match TRBD1. J was trimmed by 1 base and V by 1 base; bases with no gene match: 1. This CDR3 has 15 residues. Germline V gene lookup returns CDR1 LNHDA and CDR2 SQIVND (reference sequence).

This sequence joins TRBV18 and TRBJ2-3; tentative D call: TRBD2 (5 bases). This CDR3 has 15 amino acids. Germline V gene lookup returns CDR1 KGHSH and CDR2 LQKENI. V lost 1 base to trimming and J lost 2 bases, with 10 bases between them. The DNA of the CDR3 is TGTGCCAGCTCACCACTCGGACTCATCACAGATACGCAGTATTTT. Protein sequence: CASSPLGLITDTQYF.

This CDR3 is CASGGGQGPQETQYF. CDR3 nucleotides: TGTGCTAGTGGGGGGGGACAGGGCCCCCAAGAGACCCAGTACTTC. The chain couples TRBV12-5 to TRBJ2-5; TRBD1 agrees at 9 bases. This CDR3 region has 15 residues. J lost 1 base, V lost 6 bases, and 6 bases had no gene match. Germline-derived CDR1 and CDR2 are LGHNT and FRNRAP.

This clone was picked up many times. The chain has TRBV29-1 and TRBJ2-1; maybe TRBD2 (6 bases). This CDR3 contains 13 residues. From germline, CDR1 is SQVTM and CDR2 ANQGSEA. With 4 bases removed from V and 5 bases from J, the gap between germline ends came to 12 bases. The CDR3 sequence: CSVGGRWDNEQFF. The CDR3 region has the DNA TGCAGCGTTGGGGGGAGGTGGGACAATGAGCAGTTCTTC.

In its sample, this clone was seen a few times. The chain employs TRBV7-2 and TRBJ2-5; 7 nucleotides line up with TRBD2. Germline assignment: CDR1 SGHTA and CDR2 FQGNSA. Unmatched junction bases numbered 10, after V lost 1 base and J lost 5 bases. The CDR3 is 16 residues long. The CDR3 sequence is CASSLVPSKAGETQYF. The CDR3 region has the DNA TGTGCCAGCAGCTTAGTTCCGTCGAAAGCGGGGGAGACCCAGTACTTC.

This clone was seen more than once but under ten times. This chain links TRBV25-1 with TRBJ2-5; 8 nucleotides line up with TRBD1. The germline V gene has CDR1 MGHDK and CDR2 SYGVNS. The CDR3 runs to 17 residues. The V segment lost 4 bases and the J segment 5 bases; nucleotides outside the gene matches: 15. The CDR3 nucleotides are TGTGCCAGCAGTGTGGGGTGGGCAGGGGGCGCGTGGGAGACCCAGTACTTC. This translates into CASSVGWAGGAWETQYF. The complete variable domain, with remaining parts taken from reference TRBV25-1 and TRBJ2-5, reads EADIYQTPRYLVIGTGKKITLECSQTMGHDKMYWYQQDPGMELHLIHYSYGVNSTEKGDLSSESTVSRIRTEHFPLTLESARPSHTSQYLCASSVGWAGGAWETQYFGPGTRLLVL.

V gene TRBV2 combines with J gene TRBJ1-4; D might be TRBD1 (5 bases). Trimming shortened V by 10 bases and J by 6 bases, and 9 bases separated the two germline ends. The length of the CDR3 is 11 residues. In germline, CDR1 is SNHLY, CDR2 FYNNEI. As DNA, the CDR3 is TGTGCCACCCAGGGCGATGAAAAACTGTTTTTT. Its protein product is CATQGDEKLFF. Variable domain in full (rest from reference TRBV2 and TRBJ1-4): EPEVTQTPSHQVTQMGQEVILRCVPISNHLYFYWYRQILGQKVEFLVSFYNNEISEKSEIFDDQFSVERPDGSNFTLKIRSTKLEDSAMYFCATQGDEKLFFGSGTQLSVL.

The chain links TRBV4-3 to TRBJ2-3; D is undetermined. Trimming cost V 0 bases and J 3 bases, with 10 bases left between them. The CDR3 contains 15 residues. Germline V lookup: CDR1 LGHNA, CDR2 YSLEER. The CDR3 DNA is TGCGCCAGCAGCCAAGATCGTCGGAGAACAGATACGCAGTATTTT. This sequence encodes CASSQDRRRTDTQYF.

The chain joins TRBV28 to TRBJ2-5, with TRBD1 matching 9 bases. The V and J ends lost 4 bases and 5 bases, in that order; junction bases with no gene match: 8. The germline V gene encodes CDR1 MDHEN and CDR2 SYDVKM. The CDR3 is 15 residues long. The CDR3 DNA reads TGTGCCAGCAGTTCTCCCGGGACAGGGAGGGAGACCCAGTACTTC. Protein sequence: CASSSPGTGRETQYF.

V usage is TRBV11-2 and J usage is TRBJ2-3; TRBD2 agrees at 9 bases. Looked up from germline, CDR1 is SGHAT and CDR2 is FQNNGV. The V gene end was trimmed by 5 bases and the J gene end by 2 bases; junction bases not matched to a gene: 5. The CDR3 totals 15 residues. CDR3 DNA: TGTGCCAGCAGCCTAGCGGGGTGGATCACAGATACGCAGTATTTT. Encoded protein: CASSLAGWITDTQYF.

The sample holds a few counts of this clone. This chain connects TRBV6-5 to TRBJ1-5, with D perhaps matching TRBD1 (6 bases). Trimming took 4 bases from V and 6 from J, leaving 10 bases between them. The CDR3 consists of 13 residues. CDR1 and CDR2 from the germline V gene are MNHEY and SVGAGI. CDR3 region: CASSSGEGQPQHF. CDR3 nucleotides: TGTGCCAGCAGTTCAGGGGAAGGTCAGCCCCAGCATTTT.

The chain is built from TRBV5-8 and TRBJ2-1; D possibly corresponds to TRBD2 (5 bases). V lost 2 bases and J lost 1, with 13 bases in between. This CDR3 contains 16 residues. Germline CDR1 reads SGHTS; CDR2 reads YDEGEE. The CDR3 bases are TGTGCCAGCAGCTTTAGCTCGGACTTGTCCTACAATGAGCAGTTCTTC. It codes for CASSFSSDLSYNEQFF. The whole variable domain, remainder taken from reference TRBV5-8 and TRBJ2-1, is EAGVTQSPTHLIKTRGQQATLRCSPISGHTSVYWYQQALGLGLQFLLWYDEGEERNRGNFPPRFSGRQFPNYSSELNVNALELEDSALYLCASSFSSDLSYNEQFFGPGTRLTVL.

There are a few counts of this clone. This chain uses TRBV12-5 with TRBJ1-4, with 8 bases matching TRBD1. V dropped 3 bases and J dropped 4; count of bases not matched to a gene: 4. Looked up from germline, CDR1 is LGHNT and CDR2 is FRNRAP. The CDR3 runs 15 residues. DNA of the CDR3: TGTGCTAGTGGTTTAGGGGACAGGAGTAATGAAAAACTGTTTTTT. This encodes CASGLGDRSNEKLFF.

In its sample, this clone was seen a few times. The V call is TRBV6-1, the J call TRBJ1-5; 11 bases are a match to TRBD1. The trim removed 6 bases at V and 2 bases at J, leaving 0 bases unmatched. CDR3 length: 14 amino acids. The germline V gene encodes CDR1 MNHNS and CDR2 SASEGT. DNA for the CDR3: TGTGCCAGCAGGGGACAGGGGGGCAATCAGCCCCAGCATTTT. Its protein is CASRGQGGNQPQHF.

The chain is built from TRBV5-1 and TRBJ2-2, with D unresolved. The CDR3 length is 15 residues. Looked up from germline, CDR1 is SGHRS and CDR2 is YFSETQ. The germline V and J ends were trimmed by 1 base and 5 bases, with 12 bases remaining between them. The CDR3 protein is CASSLSGSPTGELFF. CDR3 nucleotides: TGCGCCAGCAGCTTGAGTGGTAGCCCTACCGGGGAGCTGTTTTTT. Filled out from reference TRBV5-1 and TRBJ2-2, the complete variable domain reads KAGVTQTPRYLIKTRGQQVTLSCSPISGHRSVSWYQQTPGQGLQFLFEYFSETQRNKGNFPGRFSGRQFSNSRSEMNVSTLELGDSALYLCASSLSGSPTGELFFGEGSRLTVL.

V is TRBV6-6 and J is TRBJ2-7; D may be TRBD1 (6 bases). V gave up 7 bases and J gave up 0 bases, with 16 bases separating them. The CDR3 contains 15 residues. CDR1 and CDR2 from the germline V gene are MNHNY and SVGAGI (reference sequence). The CDR3, as DNA: TGTGCCAGCATCAGCCGGGACACGAGCTCCTACGAGCAGTACTTC. Residues: CASISRDTSSYEQYF.

CDR3 nucleotide sequence: TGTGCCAGTCGGGGAAAGGGGGGGCGGGGACAGCCCCAGCATTTT. Protein: CASRGKGGRGQPQHF. The gene calls are TRBV19 and TRBJ1-5; TRBD1 is a possible D gene (6 bases). Per germline, CDR1 LNHDA and CDR2 SQIVND (reference sequence). The V end was cut by 8 bases, the J end by 7 bases, with 21 bases between. The CDR3 consists of 15 residues.

The V and J genes are TRBV6-5 and TRBJ2-6; D gene uncertain. Between the trimmed V and J ends, which lost 2 bases and 5 bases, there was a span of 13 bases. This CDR3 is 16 amino acids long. Germline CDR1 is MNHEY and CDR2 is SVGAGI. In DNA, the CDR3 is TGTGCCAGCAGTTACGCAAACAGCCCTAGGGCCAACGTCCTGACTTTC. Translation gives CASSYANSPRANVLTF.

This clone appeared a few times. This chain connects TRBV28 to TRBJ1-1; D gene uncertain. The germline V and J ends were trimmed by 5 bases and 8 bases, with 21 bases remaining between them. The CDR3 contains 15 residues. Germline CDR1 reads MDHEN; CDR2 reads SYDVKM. CDR3 amino acids: CASSTGREHWGEAFF. Written as DNA, the CDR3 is TGTGCCAGCAGTACGGGGAGGGAACACTGGGGAGAAGCTTTCTTT.

The chain combines TRBV5-6 with TRBJ2-4, with 7 bases lining up with TRBD2. The ends lost 4 bases at V and 6 bases at J; junction bases unmatched: 7. The CDR3 is made up of 14 amino acids. Germline assignment: CDR1 SGHDT and CDR2 YYEEEE. The CDR3 loop is CASSPSGDRNIQYF. The CDR3 DNA is TGTGCCAGCAGCCCCAGCGGGGATAGAAACATTCAGTACTTC.

This clone is medium-sized in the sample. The same CDR3 also results from other DNA sequences found in this sample. The genes are TRBV5-6 and TRBJ2-1; TRBD2 matches at 8 bases. This CDR3 is 16 amino acids long. Germline V lookup: CDR1 SGHDT, CDR2 YYEEEE. The ends lost 0 bases at V and 3 bases at J; junction bases unmatched: 5. The CDR3 spells CASSLEGSGVYNEQFF. In DNA, the CDR3 is TGTGCCAGCAGCTTGGAAGGTAGCGGGGTCTACAATGAGCAGTTCTTC.

There are a few counts of this clone. This sequence joins TRBV6-5 and TRBJ2-5, with 7 positions matching TRBD1. The J call is doubtful: the DNA matches TRBJ2-7 better. The CDR3 consists of 14 residues. Germline V CDR1 and CDR2: MNHEY, SVGAGI. This chain's CDR3 is CASSLDRTSYEQYF. CDR3 nucleotide sequence: TGTGCCAGCAGTTTGGACAGGACATCCTACGAGCAGTACTTC.

This clone was counted between two and nine times. This sequence joins TRBV11-2 and TRBJ2-4; TRBD1 matches 10 bases. The CDR3 extends over 14 amino acids. J lost 7 bases, V lost 5 bases, and 5 bases had no gene match. Germline V gene lookup returns CDR1 SGHAT and CDR2 FQNNGV. This CDR3 reads CASSPGQGGNIQYF. The CDR3 coding sequence is TGTGCCAGCAGCCCCGGACAGGGGGGGAACATTCAGTACTTC.

The CDR3 DNA reads TGTGCCAGCAGTAAACAGGGGGGCGGCAATCAGCCCCAGCATTTT. Translated: CASSKQGGGNQPQHF. The chain uses TRBV2 and TRBJ1-5, with 8 nucleotides matching TRBD1. CDR1 and CDR2 from the germline V gene are SNHLY and FYNNEI. The CDR3 is 15 residues long. V shed 5 bases, J shed 2 bases, and the junction held 5 bases outside the gene matches.

The table lists this clone with a few counts. This chain uses TRBV5-6 with TRBJ1-2, with D maybe TRBD1 (5 bases). Trimming left V 3 bases short and J 5 bases short, with 11 bases between. CDR3 length equals 13 residues. Germline V gives CDR1 SGHDT, CDR2 YYEEEE. CDR3 sequence: CASSSRQIYGYTF. CDR3 coding DNA: TGTGCCAGCAGCTCGAGACAGATTTATGGCTACACCTTC.

The J gene is TRBJ1-6, the V gene TRBV6-5; TRBD1 matches at 9 bases. After removal of 4 bases from V and 6 bases from J, the junction contained 1 base not matched to a gene. The CDR3 is 14 amino acids. In germline, CDR1 is MNHEY, CDR2 SVGAGI. CDR3 bases: TGTGCCAGCAGTTCGGACAGGGGTAATTCACCCCTCCACTTT. Its translation is CASSSDRGNSPLHF.

This clone has just a few counts. In DNA form, the CDR3 reads TGCGCCAGCAGCCCCCGGGACTCTCAAGAGACCCAGTACTTC. Translation: CASSPRDSQETQYF. The V gene is TRBV5-1, the J gene TRBJ2-5; maybe TRBD2 (6 bases). V lost 4 bases to trimming and J lost 2 bases, with 12 bases between them. The germline V gene has CDR1 SGHRS and CDR2 YFSETQ. This CDR3 has 14 residues.